The rows below give T cell receptor beta chains drawn from one sample of a study of CD8+CD57+ T cells in acquired aplastic anemia. Via MiXCR, TCRdb re-called the reads, giving one row per CDR3 protein. The data hold approximately 200,000 distinct CDR3 sequences, with around 63% observed a single time. Material for sequencing was sorted CD4+, CD8+, or CD8+CD57+ T cells (not recorded which) from PBMCs. All receptors derive from a human donor in good health. Both conserved end residues are part of each CDR3. D genes are given only for firm matches. Some rows mark clone size as missing; the rest say once, few, many or name a class of expanded clone.

d_call,j_call,clone_size,v_call,cdr3_nt,cdr3_aa
.,TRBJ2-1,.,TRBV2,TGTGCCAGCAGTAAGGGGAGGACGGCGGGCTATGAGCAGTTCTTC,CASSKGRTAGYEQFF
TRBD1,TRBJ2-2,.,TRBV2,TGTGCCAGCAGAAGGGGACAGGGGGCACGGAACACCGGGGAGCTGTTTTTT,CASRRGQGARNTGELFF
.,TRBJ1-2,once,TRBV20-1,TGCAGTGCTTCAGGGGTGGATGGCTACACCTTC,CSASGVDGYTF
.,TRBJ2-1,.,TRBV9,TGTGCCAGCAGCGTAGTGGTGGGGTCCTACAATGAGCAGTTCTTC,CASSVVVGSYNEQFF
TRBD1,TRBJ2-6,.,TRBV7-9,TGTGCCAGCAGCAGCCGGGACAGGGTTTTCCTGACTTTC,CASSSRDRVFLTF
.,TRBJ1-1,.,TRBV29-1,TGCAGCGTTGGACAGTGGGAAAGCACTGAAGCTTTCTTT,CSVGQWESTEAFF
.,TRBJ2-5,.,TRBV5-1,TGCGCCAGCAGCTTGGTCGGTTTAAAAGAGACCCAGTACTTC,CASSLVGLKETQYF
TRBD2,TRBJ2-7,.,TRBV7-6,TGTGCCAGCAGCTTAGGACTAGCGGGGACCGAGCAGTACTTC,CASSLGLAGTEQYF
TRBD2,TRBJ2-7,many,TRBV6-2/TRBV6-3,TGTGCCAGCAGCCCCCGCGCTAGCGGCCACTCCTACGAGCAGTACTTC,CASSPRASGHSYEQYF
.,TRBJ1-2,once,TRBV7-9,TGTGCCAGCAGCTTAATGGGGGGTGGTGGCTACACCTTC,CASSLMGGGGYTF
.,TRBJ2-5,once,TRBV7-2,TGTGCCAGCAGCCCATCCTTCGGGGAGACCCAGTACTTC,CASSPSFGETQYF
.,TRBJ1-2,once,TRBV19,TGTGCCAGTTGCCGGGACATAAACTATGGCTACACCTTC,CASCRDINYGYTF
.,TRBJ1-2,many,TRBV25-1,TGTGCCAGCAGAGTAGACCACTATGGCTACACCTTC,CASRVDHYGYTF
TRBD2,TRBJ2-1,.,TRBV5-1,TGCGCCAGCGGCTTTACTGGACTAGCGGGAAGGAATGAGCAGTTCTTC,CASGFTGLAGRNEQFF
.,TRBJ2-1,.,TRBV28,TGTGCCAGCAGTTTTATGGCGCCAGGGCTATTCTTGGACAATGAGCAGTTCTTC,CASSFMAPGLFLDNEQFF
.,TRBJ1-2,many,TRBV19,TGTGCCAGCCAGCTCTCCGGGACCTCCGGTTCTGGCTACACCTTC,CASQLSGTSGSGYTF
TRBD2,TRBJ2-1,.,TRBV27,TGTGCCAGCAGTTTTAACGGGAGGAGTCTCAATGAGCAGTTCTTC,CASSFNGRSLNEQFF
TRBD1,TRBJ2-7,.,TRBV13,TGTGCCAGCAGCCCGAAGGGGACAGGGGGCTCCTACGAGCAGTACTTC,CASSPKGTGGSYEQYF
TRBD1,TRBJ1-2,.,TRBV10-3,TGTGCCATCAGTCCTGGACAGGGTAACTATGGCTACACCTTC,CAISPGQGNYGYTF
.,TRBJ1-1,few,TRBV20-1,TGCAGTGCGCCCCGGGGGAACACTGAAGCTTTCTTT,CSAPRGNTEAFF
TRBD1,TRBJ1-1,once,TRBV2,TGTGCCAGCAGCGACAGGGTCACTGAAGCTTTCTTT,CASSDRVTEAFF
.,TRBJ1-1,many,TRBV5-8,TGTGCCAGCAGCTTGGTTCCCAGTACGAACACTGAAGCTTTCTTT,CASSLVPSTNTEAFF
TRBD2,TRBJ2-7,.,TRBV2,TGTGCCAGCAGTTACTCGACTAGCGGGAGGGGCTACGAGCAGTACTTC,CASSYSTSGRGYEQYF
.,TRBJ1-6,.,TRBV27,TGTGCCAGCAGTTTAATGAGGAAGGGGTCACCCCTCCACTTT,CASSLMRKGSPLHF
.,TRBJ1-4,.,TRBV6-1,TGTGCCAGCAGTGGGGACACGGGTTTCTCGTTGGGAGAAAAACTGTTTTTT,CASSGDTGFSLGEKLFF
.,TRBJ1-1,.,TRBV20-1,TGCAGTGCTCCCAAGGGGGTCCCTGAAGCTTTCTTT,CSAPKGVPEAFF
.,TRBJ2-3,many,TRBV14,TGTGCCAGCAGCCAAATCCTAGATACGCAGTATTTT,CASSQILDTQYF
TRBD2,TRBJ2-1,.,TRBV7-9,TGTGCCAGCAGCTCGGGACTAGCGGGAGGGCCCATCGATGAGCAGTTCTTC,CASSSGLAGGPIDEQFF
TRBD2,TRBJ2-7,.,TRBV5-1,TGCGCCAGCAGCTTGAGCACTAGCGGGCCCGGTAATTCCTACGAGCAGTACTTC,CASSLSTSGPGNSYEQYF
.,TRBJ1-2,.,TRBV7-8,TGTGCCAGCAGCTTAGACAGGGACTATGGCTACACCTTC,CASSLDRDYGYTF
.,TRBJ1-1,.,TRBV10-3,TGTGCCATCACGACAGAGGGGGGGAACACTGAAGCTTTCTTT,CAITTEGGNTEAFF
.,TRBJ1-2,.,TRBV29-1,TGCAGTACCCTACAGAGCCCCTATGGCTACACCTTC,CSTLQSPYGYTF
.,TRBJ1-2,.,TRBV15,TGTGCCACCAGCAGAGACAGGTCTGGATACTATGGCTACACCTTC,CATSRDRSGYYGYTF